These 30 T cell receptor beta chains originate from one sample sequenced in a study of identifying expanded T cells in peripheral blood. The repertoire was sequenced with immunoSEQ multiplex PCR; TCRdb's copy has only in-frame clones and lacks some. The table lists 91,000 or so clones, approximately 91% of them singletons. The material sequenced was blood. The receptors were gathered from a person between 18 and 75 years old in good health.

V gene TRBV5-1 combines with J gene TRBJ2-2; weak D call: TRBD1 (5 bases). Germline assignment: CDR1 SGHRS and CDR2 YFSETQ. This CDR3 contains 14 residues. Trimming took off 0 bases at V and 5 bases at J, with 8 bases between the two ends. DNA for the CDR3: TGCGCCAGCAGCTTGGGACAGAGGACCGGGGAGCTGTTTTTT. Amino acids: CASSLGQRTGELFF.

V and J are TRBV6-4 and TRBJ2-1; the D call may be TRBD1 or TRBD2 (6 bases each). V gave up 0 bases and J gave up 5 bases, with 11 bases separating them. Germline V CDR1 and CDR2: MRHNA, SNTAGT. The CDR3 extends over 15 amino acids. CDR3 residues: CASSDSAGEDNEQFF. The CDR3, as DNA: TGTGCCAGCAGTGACTCGGCAGGGGAGGACAATGAGCAGTTCTTC.

This chain uses TRBV7-9 with TRBJ2-7; 9 positions agree with TRBD1. J lost 2 bases, V lost 4 bases, and 15 bases had no gene match. CDR3 length equals 18 residues. Germline-derived CDR1 and CDR2 are SEHNR and FQNEAQ (reference sequence). CDR3 sequence (DNA): TGTGCCAGCAGCTCGGGTAATCCCCAGGGGACAGGGACCTACGAGCAGTACTTC. Translated: CASSSGNPQGTGTYEQYF.

Of note for this clone: One junction end disagrees with the germline gene, perhaps due to a read error. This chain uses TRBV10-2 with TRBJ2-1, with TRBD2 matching 9 bases. CDR1 is WSHSY and CDR2 is SAAADI in the germline V gene. The CDR3 sequence is 14 residues long. The CDR3 loop reads CASIEAGGPGEQFF. CDR3 bases: TGCGCCAGCATTGAGGCGGGAGGGCCGGGTGAGCAGTTCTTC.

The rearrangement links TRBV2 to TRBJ2-1; 7 nucleotides align to TRBD2. This CDR3 is 15 amino acids long. V dropped 5 bases and J dropped 2; count of bases not matched to a gene: 6. The germline V gene encodes CDR1 SNHLY and CDR2 FYNNEI. The CDR3 protein is CASSTRLATYNEQFF. The CDR3 bases are TGTGCCAGCAGTACCCGACTAGCTACCTACAATGAGCAGTTCTTC.

V gene TRBV7-2 combines with J gene TRBJ2-5; D possibly matches TRBD1 or TRBD2 (5 bases each). Germline V lookup: CDR1 SGHTA, CDR2 FQGNSA. The CDR3 totals 17 residues. V was cut by 5 bases and J by 2 bases, with 21 bases left in between. This CDR3 is CASSPPLGTTAQETQYF. CDR3 nucleotides: TGTGCCAGCAGCCCCCCCTTGGGGACCACCGCTCAAGAGACCCAGTACTTC. Full variable domain (rest looked up from reference TRBV7-2 and TRBJ2-5): GAGVSQSPSNKVTEKGKDVELRCDPISGHTALYWYRQSLGQGLEFLIYFQGNSAPDKSGLPSDRFSAERTGGSVSTLTIQRTQQEDSAVYLCASSPPLGTTAQETQYFGPGTRLLVL.

The chain has TRBV11-2 and TRBJ2-7; 11 bases agree with TRBD2. In germline, CDR1 is SGHAT, CDR2 FQNNGV. The CDR3 totals 15 residues. The ends lost 5 bases at V and 7 bases at J; junction bases unmatched: 10. The CDR3 DNA sequence: TGTGCCAGCAGCCCCCGGACTAGCGGGCGGGAAGAGCAGTACTTC. The encoded protein is CASSPRTSGREEQYF.

The chain links TRBV5-1 to TRBJ2-3, with D perhaps matching TRBD2 (5 bases). Germline V CDR1 and CDR2: SGHRS, YFSETQ. Trimming removed 3 bases from V and 0 bases from J, with 11 bases in between. The CDR3 sequence is 15 residues long. As DNA, the CDR3 is TGCGCCAGCAGCTCTTCAGCGGTTAGCACAGATACGCAGTATTTT. Its protein is CASSSSAVSTDTQYF.

J is TRBJ2-3 and V is TRBV9, with 8 bases fitting TRBD2. CDR1 and CDR2 from the germline V gene are SGDLS and YYNGEE. Trimming cost V 3 bases and J 0 bases; bases outside gene matches: 3. The length of the CDR3 is 15 residues. The CDR3 DNA follows: TGTGCCAGCAGCGAAACTAGCGGTAGCACAGATACGCAGTATTTT. It specifies CASSETSGSTDTQYF.

The chain combines TRBV27 with TRBJ1-5; 7 nucleotides align to TRBD1. V shed 1 base and J 1 base; nucleotides not matched to a gene: 7. In germline, CDR1 is MNHEY, CDR2 SMNVEV (reference sequence). CDR3 size: 17 residues. CDR3 coding DNA: TGTGCCAGCAGTTTATATCCAGGGGGAGGGAGCAATCAGCCCCAGCATTTT. Protein sequence: CASSLYPGGGSNQPQHF.

The chain combines TRBV9 with TRBJ2-7; TRBD2 matches at 8 bases. CDR3 length: 14 amino acids. CDR1 is SGDLS and CDR2 is YYNGEE in the germline V gene. Trimming cost V 0 bases and J 3 bases; bases outside gene matches: 2. CDR3 sequence: CASSVGSGNYEQYF. For the CDR3, the DNA is TGTGCCAGCAGCGTAGGTAGCGGGAACTACGAGCAGTACTTC.

This clone has a single count. The rearrangement uses TRBV4-1 and TRBJ1-3; D not certain. From germline, CDR1 is MGHRA and CDR2 YSYEKL. The CDR3 loop spans 16 amino acids. Trimming took off 0 bases at V and 0 bases at J, with 9 bases between the two ends. Here the CDR3 reads CASSQDGRFSGNTIYF. The CDR3 DNA sequence: TGCGCCAGCAGCCAAGATGGCAGATTCTCTGGAAACACCATATATTTT.

This clone was recorded a few times. This rearrangement joins TRBV6-1 to TRBJ1-5; 8 bases match TRBD1. CDR1 MNHNS and CDR2 SASEGT come from the germline V gene. This CDR3 region has 13 residues. Trimming removed 2 bases from V and 7 bases from J; junction bases left unmatched: 1. The CDR3 spells CASSEQGAQPQHF. CDR3 DNA: TGTGCCAGCAGTGAACAGGGGGCGCAGCCCCAGCATTTT.

This clone was seen a few times. The rearrangement joins TRBV15 to TRBJ1-1; TRBD1 agrees at 7 bases. Germline V CDR1 and CDR2: LNHNV, YYDKDF (reference sequence). J gave up 4 bases and V 1 base, and 6 bases lay outside the gene matches. This CDR3 spans 15 amino acids. The CDR3 sequence is CATSRGGGVGTEAFF. In DNA, the CDR3 is TGTGCCACCAGCAGAGGAGGGGGCGTGGGCACTGAAGCTTTCTTT. The full variable domain, its missing parts supplied by reference TRBV15 and TRBJ1-1, is DAMVIQNPRYQVTQFGKPVTLSCSQTLNHNVMYWYQQKSSQAPKLLFHYYDKDFNNEADTPDNFQSRRPNTSFCFLDIRSPGLGDTAMYLCATSRGGGVGTEAFFGQGTRLTVV.

The chain couples TRBV29-1 to TRBJ2-7; D perhaps matches TRBD2 (6 bases). Germline V CDR1 and CDR2: SQVTM, ANQGSEA. The CDR3 spans 13 residues. The ends were cut back, 4 bases at V and 3 bases at J, with 13 bases in the middle. CDR3 residues: CSVVGSVVYEQYF. CDR3 DNA sequence: TGCAGCGTTGTCGGGAGCGTGGTCTACGAGCAGTACTTC.

This clone was detected only once. The chain has TRBV28 and TRBJ2-3; TRBD2 agrees at 7 bases. CDR1 and CDR2 (germline): MDHEN, SYDVKM. V was pared by 7 bases and J by 1 base, with 2 bases of the junction left unmatched. The CDR3 length is 13 residues. CDR3 in DNA: TGTGCCAGCAAGGCGGGAGGCACAGATACGCAGTATTTT. It codes for CASKAGGTDTQYF. Based on the CDR3 plus reference TRBV28 and TRBJ2-3, the full variable domain is DVKVTQSSRYLVKRTGEKVFLECVQDMDHENMFWYRQDPGLGLRLIYFSYDVKMKEKGDIPEGYSVSREKKERFSLILESASTNQTSMYLCASKAGGTDTQYFGPGTRLTVL.

The count of this clone is one. CDR3 coding DNA: TGTGCCAGCAGTTTCGGGGGGGACACTGAAGCTTTCTTT. Its translation: CASSFGGDTEAFF. The chain recombines TRBV27 with TRBJ1-1; a weak D match, TRBD1 (5 bases). CDR3 length equals 13 residues. The germline V gene has CDR1 MNHEY and CDR2 SMNVEV (reference sequence). Trimming removed 3 bases from V and 3 bases from J, with 8 bases in between.

The gene calls are TRBV7-9 and TRBJ2-7, with a possible D match to TRBD1 (5 bases). Trimming cost V 11 bases and J 3 bases, with 14 bases left between them. The CDR3 has 12 residues. Germline values: CDR1 SEHNR, CDR2 FQNEAQ (reference sequence). The CDR3 DNA sequence: TGTGCCGGTGGCAAGGGGTTCTACGAGCAGTACTTC. This codes for CAGGKGFYEQYF.

This clone has a single count. The genes are TRBV11-1 and TRBJ2-2; a possible D gene is TRBD1 (6 bases). In germline, CDR1 is SGHAT, CDR2 FQDESV (reference sequence). The CDR3 covers 15 residues. With 5 bases removed from V and 4 bases from J, the gap between germline ends came to 14 bases. The CDR3 coding sequence is TGTGCCAGCAGCACGACAGGTCGGGCCACCGGGGAGCTGTTTTTT. It translates to CASSTTGRATGELFF.

The gene calls are TRBV19 and TRBJ2-7, with TRBD2 identical over 7 bases. This CDR3 is built from 15 residues. With 3 bases clipped from V and 2 bases from J, the junction kept 7 bases outside the gene matches. Looked up from germline, CDR1 is LNHDA and CDR2 is SQIVND (reference sequence). DNA of the CDR3: TGTGCCAGTAGTATTAGGCGGGAGCTCCCCTACGAGCAGTACTTC. Residues: CASSIRRELPYEQYF.

DNA of the CDR3: TGCGCCAGCAGCCAAGATCCAACAACTAATGAAAAACTGTTTTTT. Translated, it gives CASSQDPTTNEKLFF. This rearrangement joins TRBV4-3 to TRBJ1-4; D call uncertain. Germline CDR1 and CDR2: LGHNA and YSLEER. Trimming cost V 0 bases and J 0 bases, with 5 bases left between them. The CDR3 has 15 residues.

This chain uses TRBV28 with TRBJ1-2; 8 bases are shared with TRBD1. J lost 7 bases, V lost 4 bases, and 5 bases had no gene match. Germline V lookup: CDR1 MDHEN, CDR2 SYDVKM. This CDR3 is 13 amino acids long. The chain's CDR3 is CASSWAGGFGYTF. Written as DNA, the CDR3 is TGTGCCAGCAGTTGGGCAGGGGGCTTTGGCTACACCTTC.

The V call is TRBV9, the J call TRBJ2-5; D is unresolved. Germline V gene sequence: CDR1 SGDLS, CDR2 YYNGEE. The V end lost 0 bases, the J end lost 1 base, and 7 bases lay between the germline ends. CDR3 length equals 14 residues. As DNA, the CDR3 is TGTGCCAGCAGCGTAGGGCAGCTCCAAGAGACCCAGTACTTC. It specifies CASSVGQLQETQYF.

The CDR3 sequence: CAWSVGFTPKAGYTF. Here the CDR3 DNA reads TGTGCCTGGAGTGTAGGGTTCACACCGAAGGCTGGCTACACCTTC. The chain uses TRBV30 and TRBJ1-2; D is undetermined. The V gene lost 0 bases and the J gene lost 7 bases, with 18 bases spanning the gap. Germline CDR1 and CDR2: GTSNPN and SVGIG (reference sequence). The length of the CDR3 is 15 residues. Supplemented by reference TRBV30 and TRBJ1-2, the full variable domain reads SQTIHQWPATLVQPVGSPLSLECTVEGTSNPNLYWYRQAAGRGLQLLFYSVGIGQISSEVPQNLSASRPQDRQFILSSKKLLLSDSGFYLCAWSVGFTPKAGYTFGSGTRLTVV.

The rearrangement joins TRBV27 to TRBJ1-2; tentatively, D is TRBD1 (6 bases). Per germline, CDR1 MNHEY and CDR2 SMNVEV (reference sequence). V was pared by 7 bases and J by 4 bases, with 19 bases between. The CDR3 covers 15 residues. The CDR3 nucleotides read TGTGCCAGCACCCCGGGACAACGAAGCGGCTATGGCTACACCTTC. Translating it yields CASTPGQRSGYGYTF.

The V call is TRBV5-5, the J call TRBJ1-2, with D unresolved. Germline CDR1 is SGHKS and CDR2 is YYEKEE (reference sequence). Trimming took 0 bases from V and 0 from J, leaving 3 bases between them. There are 13 residues in the CDR3. In nucleotides, the CDR3 is TGTGCCAGCAGCTTGGCAGCTAACTATGGCTACACCTTC. This gives the protein CASSLAANYGYTF.

The chain recombines TRBV6-5 with TRBJ1-1; TRBD1 might be the D (5 bases). The CDR3 totals 15 residues. CDR1 and CDR2 from the germline V gene are MNHEY and SVGAGI. Between the trimmed V and J ends, which lost 6 bases and 1 base, there was a span of 15 bases. In nucleotides, the CDR3 is TGTGCCAGCAGCCGCAGGGCGGGGAGGAACACTGAAGCTTTCTTT. Translation: CASSRRAGRNTEAFF.

The chain is built from TRBV5-1 and TRBJ2-2; D ambiguous. The V end lost 0 bases, the J end lost 0 bases, and 6 bases lay between the germline ends. In germline, CDR1 is SGHRS, CDR2 YFSETQ. The CDR3 has 15 amino acids. Here the CDR3 reads CASSLAAANTGELFF. In DNA form, the CDR3 reads TGCGCCAGCAGCTTGGCCGCCGCGAACACCGGGGAGCTGTTTTTT.

The genes are TRBV23-1 and TRBJ2-7; 7 positions agree with TRBD2. TRBV23-1 is known as an ORF, though its function is uncertain. This CDR3 has 14 amino acids. The V and J ends lost 3 bases and 0 bases, in that order; junction bases with no gene match: 2. In DNA form, the CDR3 reads TGCGCCAGCAGTCACGGCGGGAGCTCCTACGAGCAGTACTTC. Protein product: CASSHGGSSYEQYF.

The CDR3 DNA reads TGTGCCAGCAGTGACTCTGCGGTGAATGAGCAGTTCTTC. Translating gives CASSDSAVNEQFF. The chain recombines TRBV6-4 with TRBJ2-1; no reliable D call. CDR1 and CDR2 from the germline V gene are MRHNA and SNTAGT. The CDR3 has 13 amino acids. The V end lost 0 bases, the J end lost 7 bases, and 7 bases lay between the germline ends.